The 21 T cell receptor beta chains presented below share a single source sample, sequenced in a study of blood T cell repertoires in COVID-19. Data came from immunoSEQ multiplex PCR; TCRdb stores just in-frame clones and leaves some out. This sample has about 100,000 clones, with 70% to 80% found just once. The sequenced sample consisted of peripheral blood. These receptors all stem from a man in his sixties or seventies with active or convalescent COVID-19.

The V gene is TRBV19, the J gene TRBJ2-7; 7 positions match TRBD2. The CDR3 covers 14 residues. Trimming took 5 bases from V and 5 from J; bases not matched to a gene: 9. The V gene's germline CDR1 is LNHDA and CDR2 SQIVND (reference sequence). The CDR3: CASSYTDAGDEQYF. The CDR3 region has the DNA TGTGCCAGTAGTTATACTGACGCGGGGGACGAGCAGTACTTC.

The chain carries TRBV5-6 and TRBJ1-1, with 9 positions matching TRBD1. V was pared by 3 bases and J by 6 bases, with 9 bases of the junction left unmatched. The CDR3 consists of 15 residues. Germline V lookup: CDR1 SGHDT, CDR2 YYEEEE. CDR3 nucleotide sequence: TGTGCCAGCAGCTCGCGGACAGGGGTCGGCGCTGAAGCTTTCTTT. Translation gives CASSSRTGVGAEAFF. Variable domain in full (rest from reference TRBV5-6 and TRBJ1-1): DAGVTQSPTHLIKTRGQQVTLRCSPKSGHDTVSWYQQALGQGPQFIFQYYEEEERQRGNFPDRFSGHQFPNYSSELNVNALLLGDSALYLCASSSRTGVGAEAFFGQGTRLTVV.

A few counts support this clone. The gene calls are TRBV5-1 and TRBJ2-2; the D is unclear. Trimming took off 2 bases at V and 3 bases at J, with 8 bases between the two ends. The CDR3 loop spans 14 amino acids. CDR1 and CDR2 (germline): SGHRS, YFSETQ. The CDR3 sequence is CASSFGEYTGELFF. CDR3 nucleotide sequence: TGCGCCAGCAGCTTCGGAGAGTACACCGGGGAGCTGTTTTTT.

The chain joins TRBV5-1 to TRBJ2-7, with 12 nucleotides matching TRBD2. CDR3 length equals 15 residues. CDR1 and CDR2 from the germline V gene are SGHRS and YFSETQ. After removal of 3 bases from V and 5 bases from J, the junction contained 6 bases not matched to a gene. CDR3 sequence: CASSSSGGALDEQYF. CDR3 coding DNA: TGCGCCAGCAGCTCTAGCGGGGGGGCTCTGGACGAGCAGTACTTC.

The rearrangement joins TRBV25-1 to TRBJ2-7, with 8 bases that match TRBD1. The CDR3 covers 16 residues. Germline V gives CDR1 MGHDK, CDR2 SYGVNS. Trimming cost V 1 base and J 4 bases; bases outside gene matches: 9. This CDR3 is CASSESIDRGGYEQYF. Written as DNA, the CDR3 is TGTGCCAGCAGTGAATCCATAGACAGGGGTGGGTACGAGCAGTACTTC.

The chain is built from TRBV21-1 and TRBJ2-1; the D segment call TRBD2 is taken from the table without a DNA check. TRBV21-1 is designated a pseudogene. This CDR3 is built from 17 residues. As DNA, the CDR3 is TGTGCCAGCAGCAAAACCCTAGCGGGAGGGCCTAGGCATGAGCAGTTCTTC. This encodes CASSKTLAGGPRHEQFF.

V is TRBV27 and J is TRBJ2-7; 7 bases fit TRBD1. The V gene end was trimmed by 8 bases and the J gene end by 2 bases; junction bases not matched to a gene: 3. The CDR3 loop spans 12 amino acids. The germline V gene encodes CDR1 MNHEY and CDR2 SMNVEV (reference sequence). Written as DNA, the CDR3 is TGTGCCAGCCGGGACAGCGCCTACGAGCAGTACTTC. Translation gives CASRDSAYEQYF.

V gene TRBV6-1 combines with J gene TRBJ2-6; no clear D gene. CDR3 size: 17 residues. Looked up from germline, CDR1 is MNHNS and CDR2 is SASEGT. The V gene lost 4 bases and the J gene lost 0 bases, with 13 bases spanning the gap. The CDR3 region is CASSAVGAFSGANVLTF. The CDR3 nucleotides read TGTGCCAGCAGTGCAGTAGGAGCCTTCTCTGGGGCCAACGTCCTGACTTTC.

The table lists this clone with a few counts. The DNA of the CDR3 is TGTGCCAGCAGCTTGTTTAGGGACAGGGGATCTGGGGCCAACGTCCTGACTTTC. Translating it yields CASSLFRDRGSGANVLTF. The V call is TRBV5-6, the J call TRBJ2-6; TRBD1 matches at 10 bases. Germline V gives CDR1 SGHDT, CDR2 YYEEEE. The V segment lost 1 base and the J segment 1 base; nucleotides outside the gene matches: 5. The CDR3 loop spans 18 amino acids.

This sequence joins TRBV5-1 and TRBJ2-7; maybe TRBD1 (5 bases). The V end was cut by 2 bases, the J end by 3 bases, with 9 bases between. This CDR3 region has 13 residues. Germline CDR1 is SGHRS and CDR2 is YFSETQ. This CDR3 is CASSFDSGYEQYF. CDR3 nucleotide sequence: TGCGCCAGCAGCTTCGACAGTGGCTACGAGCAGTACTTC.

The V call is TRBV5-1, the J call TRBJ2-5; D perhaps matches TRBD2 (6 bases). CDR1 and CDR2 (germline): SGHRS, YFSETQ. The length of the CDR3 is 13 residues. With 4 bases removed from V and 2 bases from J, the gap between germline ends came to 9 bases. The CDR3 spells CASSPTRQETQYF. CDR3 nucleotide sequence: TGCGCCAGCAGCCCGACTAGGCAAGAGACCCAGTACTTC.

This sequence joins TRBV12-3 or TRBV12-4 and TRBJ1-4; maybe TRBD1 (6 bases). The CDR3 sequence is 12 residues long. CDR3 amino acids: CASGGAVEKLFF. The CDR3 region has the DNA TGTGCAAGCGGGGGGGCAGTCGAAAAACTGTTTTTT.

This rearrangement joins TRBV4-1 to TRBJ2-1, with D possibly matching TRBD2 (5 bases). Trimming removed 2 bases from V and 6 bases from J, with 8 bases in between. CDR3 length: 13 amino acids. CDR1 MGHRA and CDR2 YSYEKL come from the germline V gene. The CDR3 coding sequence is TGCGCCAGCAGCCAAAGCGGCTTCAATGAGCAGTTCTTC. Encoded protein: CASSQSGFNEQFF.

The CDR3 sequence: CASSVGGRGTAEAFF. The DNA of the CDR3 is TGTGCCAGCAGCGTAGGCGGGAGGGGGACAGCCGAAGCTTTCTTT. The chain carries TRBV9 and TRBJ1-1; 7 positions match TRBD1. J was trimmed by 8 bases and V by 0 bases; bases with no gene match: 10. The CDR3 runs to 15 residues. CDR1 and CDR2 from the germline V gene are SGDLS and YYNGEE.

The chain couples TRBV6-1 to TRBJ2-7; 8 positions agree with TRBD1. Germline CDR1 reads MNHNS; CDR2 reads SASEGT. This CDR3 is 15 amino acids long. V lost 0 bases to trimming and J lost 2 bases; unmatched junction nucleotides: 3. The DNA for the CDR3 is TGTGCCAGCAGTGAAGCCGGGACAGGCCCCTACGAGCAGTACTTC. Protein sequence: CASSEAGTGPYEQYF.

This clone was recorded a few times. In DNA, the CDR3 is TGTGCCAGTAGTGAGGGTAACACTGAAGCTTTCTTT. Residues: CASSEGNTEAFF. The V and J genes are TRBV19 and TRBJ1-1; D remains ambiguous. This CDR3 region has 12 residues. V lost 5 bases to trimming and J lost 2 bases, with 6 bases between them. CDR1 is LNHDA, CDR2 SQIVND, per germline (reference sequence).

The chain is built from TRBV5-1 and TRBJ2-7, with 7 bases matching TRBD2. The V and J ends lost 4 bases and 3 bases, in that order; junction bases with no gene match: 7. The CDR3 is 14 amino acids. CDR1 SGHRS and CDR2 YFSETQ come from the germline V gene. The CDR3 here is CASSPGTIGYEQYF. In DNA form, the CDR3 reads TGCGCCAGCAGCCCTGGGACTATAGGCTACGAGCAGTACTTC. Together with reference TRBV5-1 and TRBJ2-7, the CDR3 gives the full variable domain: KAGVTQTPRYLIKTRGQQVTLSCSPISGHRSVSWYQQTPGQGLQFLFEYFSETQRNKGNFPGRFSGRQFSNSRSEMNVSTLELGDSALYLCASSPGTIGYEQYFGPGTRLTVT.

The chain is built from TRBV5-4 and TRBJ2-7, with 11 bases matching TRBD2. V dropped 0 bases and J dropped 3; count of bases not matched to a gene: 8. This CDR3 is built from 17 residues. CDR1 is SGHNT, CDR2 YYREEE, per germline (reference sequence). The CDR3 region has the DNA TGTGCCAGCAGCTTGGCCCCGACTAGCGGGGCCCTCTACGAGCAGTACTTC. Its translation: CASSLAPTSGALYEQYF.

This rearrangement joins TRBV3-1 (or the pseudogene TRBV3-2) to TRBJ1-4, with D hard to call. CDR1 LGHDT and CDR2 YNNKEL come from the germline V gene (reference sequence). CDR3 length: 14 residues. The ends were cut back, 3 bases at V and 7 bases at J, with 12 bases in the middle. Written as DNA, the CDR3 is TGTGCCAGCAGCCAGGAGAGACCGAGTGAAAAACTGTTTTTT. It yields the protein CASSQERPSEKLFF.

The sample holds a few counts of this clone. V and J are TRBV19 and TRBJ2-5, with 12 bases aligning to TRBD2. Germline trimming cut 5 bases from V and 2 bases from J; bases unmatched to any gene: 9. Germline V lookup: CDR1 LNHDA, CDR2 SQIVND (reference sequence). The CDR3 totals 17 residues. The CDR3 nucleotides are TGTGCCAGTAGTCCGAGACTAGCGGGAGATCGTCAAGAGACCCAGTACTTC. Translating gives CASSPRLAGDRQETQYF. The variable domain in full, with the rest retrieved from reference TRBV19 and TRBJ2-5, is DGGITQSPKYLFRKEGQNVTLSCEQNLNHDAMYWYRQDPGQGLRLIYYSQIVNDFQKGDIAEGYSVSREKKESFPLTVTSAQKNPTAFYLCASSPRLAGDRQETQYFGPGTRLLVL.

The chain joins TRBV6-4 to TRBJ1-4, with unresolved D. The CDR3 contains 15 residues. Per germline, CDR1 MRHNA and CDR2 SNTAGT. V was shortened by 3 bases and J by 8 bases, with 16 bases between the two germline ends. This CDR3 reads CASSELPGKEEKLFF. In DNA, the CDR3 is TGTGCCAGCAGTGAACTCCCCGGGAAGGAGGAAAAACTGTTTTTT.